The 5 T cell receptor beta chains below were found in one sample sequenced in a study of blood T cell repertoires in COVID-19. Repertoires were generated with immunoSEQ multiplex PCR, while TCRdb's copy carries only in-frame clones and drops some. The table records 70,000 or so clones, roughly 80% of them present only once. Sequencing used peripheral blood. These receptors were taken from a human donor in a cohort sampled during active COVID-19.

The CDR3 sequence: CASSLEGAGYGYTF. The CDR3 nucleotides read TGTGCCAGCAGCTTAGAGGGGGCAGGATATGGCTACACCTTC. The chain couples TRBV7-9 to TRBJ1-2; 7 bases are shared with TRBD1. Germline CDR1 reads SEHNR; CDR2 reads FQNEAQ (reference sequence). The CDR3 sequence is 14 residues long. J was trimmed by 5 bases and V by 1 base; bases with no gene match: 4.

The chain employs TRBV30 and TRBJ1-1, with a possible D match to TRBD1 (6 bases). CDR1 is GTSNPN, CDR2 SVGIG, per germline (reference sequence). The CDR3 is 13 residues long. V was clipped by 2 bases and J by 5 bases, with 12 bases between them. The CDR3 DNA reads TGTGCCTGGAGTAAAACAGGGCTTACTGAAGCTTTCTTT. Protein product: CAWSKTGLTEAFF.

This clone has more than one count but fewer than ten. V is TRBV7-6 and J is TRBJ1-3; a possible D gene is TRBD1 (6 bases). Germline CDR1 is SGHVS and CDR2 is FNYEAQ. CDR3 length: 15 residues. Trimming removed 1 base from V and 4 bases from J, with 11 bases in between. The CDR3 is CASSLDRDAGNTIYF. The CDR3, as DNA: TGTGCCAGCAGCTTAGACAGGGACGCGGGAAACACCATATATTTT.

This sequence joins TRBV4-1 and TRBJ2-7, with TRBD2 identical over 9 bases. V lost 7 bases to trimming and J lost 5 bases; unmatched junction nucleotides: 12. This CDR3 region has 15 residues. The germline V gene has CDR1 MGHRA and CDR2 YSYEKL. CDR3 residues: CASTKVVLAGNEQYF. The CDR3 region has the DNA TGCGCCAGCACGAAAGTGGTCCTAGCGGGGAACGAGCAGTACTTC.

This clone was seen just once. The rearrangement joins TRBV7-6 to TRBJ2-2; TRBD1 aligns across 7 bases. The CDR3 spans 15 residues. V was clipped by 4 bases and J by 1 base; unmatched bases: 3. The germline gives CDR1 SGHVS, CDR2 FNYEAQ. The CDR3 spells CASSWGTENTGELFF. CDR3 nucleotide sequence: TGTGCCAGCAGCTGGGGGACAGAGAACACCGGGGAGCTGTTTTTT.